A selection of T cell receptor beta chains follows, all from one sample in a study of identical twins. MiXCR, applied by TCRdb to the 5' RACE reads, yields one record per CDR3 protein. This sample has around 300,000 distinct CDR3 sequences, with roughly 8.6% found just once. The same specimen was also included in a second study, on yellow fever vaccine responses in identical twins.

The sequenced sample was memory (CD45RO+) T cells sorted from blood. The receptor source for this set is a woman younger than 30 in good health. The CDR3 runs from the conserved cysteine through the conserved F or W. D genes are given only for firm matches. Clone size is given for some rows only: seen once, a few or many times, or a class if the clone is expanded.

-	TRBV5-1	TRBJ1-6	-	TGCGCCAGCAGCTTGGCCGGGACCTCTTCACCCCTCCACTTT	CASSLAGTSSPLHF
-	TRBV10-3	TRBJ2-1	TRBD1	TGTGCCATCAGTGAGTCAGGGGGGACAGGTAGCAATGAGCAGTTCTTC	CAISESGGTGSNEQFF
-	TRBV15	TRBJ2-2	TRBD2	TGTGCCACCAGCAGAGAAAGGGCGGGAGCGGGCACCGGGGAGCTGTTTTTT	CATSRERAGAGTGELFF
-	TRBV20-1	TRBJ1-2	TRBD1	TGCAGTGCTAGCTTGGACAGGGGGCATGGCTACACCTTC	CSASLDRGHGYTF
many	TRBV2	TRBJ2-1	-	TGTGCCAGCAGTGAAGGAAGAGTGACAGGCCCTGCTCGGCAGTTCTTC	CASSEGRVTGPARQFF
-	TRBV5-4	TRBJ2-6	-	TGTGCCAGCAGCCGCGACGGGACCTCTGGGGCCAACGTCCTGACTTTC	CASSRDGTSGANVLTF
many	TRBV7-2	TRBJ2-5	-	TGTGCCAGCAGCCGACTATTTTATGACAGACAAGAGACCCAGTACTTC	CASSRLFYDRQETQYF
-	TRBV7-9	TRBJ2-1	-	TGTGCCAGCAGCTTAGGTCCCCAGGGAGGCCATGAGCAGTTCTTC	CASSLGPQGGHEQFF
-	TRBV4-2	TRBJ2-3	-	TGTGCCAGCAGCCAAGAGGCTACATCCGATACGCAGTATTTT	CASSQEATSDTQYF
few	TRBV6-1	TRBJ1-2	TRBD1	TGTGCCAGCAGGCCGGGACAGGGTACTTCCTATGGCTACACCTTC	CASRPGQGTSYGYTF
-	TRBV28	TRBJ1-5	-	TGTGCCAGCAGTCCGCCACAGGGTAGTAGCAATCAGCCCCAGCATTTT	CASSPPQGSSNQPQHF